This T cell receptor (beta chain) was found in a study of blood T cell repertoires in COVID-19. Across the study: The origin of the acute and convalescent COVID-19 samples was the United States, Italy and Spain.

This clone has a count of ten or more. Recovered status in Cohort 3 required two negative PCRs, clearance, or symptom resolution. The CDR3 length is 13 residues. Trimming shortened V by 4 bases and J by 2 bases, and 8 bases separated the two germline ends. CDR1 and CDR2 (germline): MNHEY, SMNVEV (reference sequence). Measured with immunoSEQ multiplex PCR; TCRdb has only the in-frame clones, and not every one. The data contain about 150,000 clones, 80% to 90% of them singletons. The rearrangement joins TRBV27 to TRBJ1-2; D might be TRBD1 (5 bases). The material sequenced was PBMCs or T cells enriched from blood (not recorded which). This TCR derives from a man over 45 who had recovered from COVID-19. CDR3 in DNA: TGTGCCAGCAGTTCCACAGGAAACTATGGCTACACCTTC. This translates into CASSSTGNYGYTF.